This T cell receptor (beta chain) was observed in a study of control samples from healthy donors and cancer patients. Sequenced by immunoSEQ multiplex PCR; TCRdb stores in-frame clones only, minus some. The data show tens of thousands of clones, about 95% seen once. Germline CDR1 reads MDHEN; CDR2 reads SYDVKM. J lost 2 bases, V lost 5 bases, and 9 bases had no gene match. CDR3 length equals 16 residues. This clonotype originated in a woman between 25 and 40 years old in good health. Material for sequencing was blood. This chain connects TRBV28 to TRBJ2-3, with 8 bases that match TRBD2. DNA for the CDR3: TGTGCCAGCAGTGTCCTCGCGGGGGGCCACACAGATACGCAGTATTTT. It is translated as CASSVLAGGHTDTQYF.